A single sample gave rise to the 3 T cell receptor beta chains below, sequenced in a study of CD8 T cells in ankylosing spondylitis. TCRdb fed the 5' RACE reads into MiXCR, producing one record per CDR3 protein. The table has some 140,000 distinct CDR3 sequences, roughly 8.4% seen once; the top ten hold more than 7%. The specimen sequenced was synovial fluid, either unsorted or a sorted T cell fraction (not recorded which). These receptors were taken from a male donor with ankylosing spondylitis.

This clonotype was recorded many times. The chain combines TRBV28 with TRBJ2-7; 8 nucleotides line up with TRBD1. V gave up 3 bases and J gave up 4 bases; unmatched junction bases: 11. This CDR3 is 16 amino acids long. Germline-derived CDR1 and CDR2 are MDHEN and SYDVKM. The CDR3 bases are TGTGCCAGCAGTTTGGTCGGACAGGGAAGCCTTTACGAGCAGTACTTC. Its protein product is CASSLVGQGSLYEQYF.

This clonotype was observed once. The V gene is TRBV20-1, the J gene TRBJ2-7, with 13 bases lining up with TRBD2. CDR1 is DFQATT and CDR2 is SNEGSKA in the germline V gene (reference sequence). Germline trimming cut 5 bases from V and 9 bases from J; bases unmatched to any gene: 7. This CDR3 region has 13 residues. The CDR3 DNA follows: TGCAGTGCTCAAGGACTAGCGGGAGATGGGCAGTACTTC. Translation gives CSAQGLAGDGQYF.

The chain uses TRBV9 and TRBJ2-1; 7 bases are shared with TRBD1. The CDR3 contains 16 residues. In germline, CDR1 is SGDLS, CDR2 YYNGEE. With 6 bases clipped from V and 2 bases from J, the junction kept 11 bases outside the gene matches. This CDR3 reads CASTKSGGHPYNEQFF. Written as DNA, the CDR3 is TGTGCCAGCACCAAGTCAGGGGGACACCCCTACAATGAGCAGTTCTTC.